This record looks at one T cell receptor (beta chain) sequence and its context. TCRbeta library construction was performed incorporating unique molecular identifiers. TCRdb analysed the PCR reads with MiXCR anew, one entry per CDR3 protein. The table shows roughly 500,000 distinct CDR3 sequences, with around 18% occurring only once. The data were obtained in a study of T-cell reconstitution after alpha-beta-depleted transplantation in children. Trimming shortened V by 6 bases and J by 9 bases, and 6 bases separated the two germline ends. This CDR3 region has 10 residues. The germline gives CDR1 MNHEY, CDR2 SMNVEV (reference sequence).

This TCR was recovered from a human donor who donated a stem cell graft to a child with acute lymphoblastic leukemia. The chain couples TRBV27 to TRBJ2-1; unclear D gene. The sample here was PBMCs from the stem cell graft donor, taken from the stem cell graft. The CDR3 loop reads CASRGVEQFF. The CDR3 DNA sequence: TGTGCCAGCAGGGGTGTTGAGCAGTTCTTC.